Described below is a single TCR beta chain sequence and its context. This record comes from a study of blood T cell repertoires in COVID-19. Turning to the study itself: Sites across the United States, Italy and Spain contributed samples from acute and convalescent COVID-19. Nucleic acid was either cDNA or gDNA, and it came from T cells, B-cell-depleted T cells, or PBMCs.

Authors' processing steps: Estimation of nucleated cell counts relied on the amplification of reference gene primers. Profiling relied on immunoSEQ multiplex PCR, and the TCRdb table lists in-frame clones only, not all of them. V, J and clone size reflect that table, while D and trimming were determined from the DNA. The repertoire holds 650,000 to 800,000 clones, with around 90% as singletons. Germline CDR1 PRHDT, CDR2 FYEKMQ (reference sequence). Trimming removed 4 bases from V and 5 bases from J; junction bases left unmatched: 4. The length of the CDR3 is 15 residues. The sequenced material came from peripheral blood. The receptor was isolated from a woman younger than 30 with acute or convalescent COVID-19. The rearrangement uses TRBV13 and TRBJ2-3; 12 bases line up with TRBD2. This chain's CDR3 is CASSYGLAGRDTQYF. CDR3 bases: TGTGCCAGCAGCTACGGACTAGCGGGGAGAGATACGCAGTATTTT. Variable domain in full (rest from reference TRBV13 and TRBJ2-3): AAGVIQSPRHLIKEKRETATLKCYPIPRHDTVYWYQQGPGQDPQFLISFYEKMQSDKGSIPDRFSAQQFSDYHSELNMSSLELGDSALYFCASSYGLAGRDTQYFGPGTRLTVL.